The source of this T cell receptor (beta chain) is a study of tumor-infiltrating lymphocytes in primary liver carcinoma. Trimming at V came to 8 bases and at J to 1 base, leaving 9 bases not matched to a gene. Germline V gene data show CDR1 as SQVTM and CDR2 as ANQGSEA. The CDR3 loop spans 14 amino acids. Unsorted whole blood yielded blood RNA, and germline DNA was extracted as well. Making TCR beta cDNA involved approximately 480 ng total RNA and a constant-region primer. Three rounds of nested multiplex PCR with slightly modified ARM-PCR produced TCR beta libraries. Both of the initial two PCR rounds ran for 10 cycles and employed TRBV1-TRBV30 forward primers alongside a C-beta reverse primer. TCRdb ran MiXCR on the multiplex PCR reads and lists one entry per CDR3 protein. The table includes about 310,000 distinct CDR3 sequences, approximately 58% detected once.

Sequenced: peripheral blood. The sequence was obtained from a young woman with primary liver carcinoma and hepatitis B virus infection. The chain is built from TRBV29-1 and TRBJ2-5; 8 bases map to TRBD2. CDR3: CSIRTSRTQETQYF. The CDR3 DNA is TGCAGCATTCGGACTAGCCGAACCCAAGAGACCCAGTACTTC.